This note documents a single T cell receptor (beta chain) sequence. The sample comes from a study of identical twins. MiXCR, run by TCRdb on the 5' RACE reads, gives a single entry per CDR3 protein. The sample holds roughly 470,000 distinct CDR3 sequences, over 11% seen once. V dropped 1 base and J dropped 7; count of bases not matched to a gene: 9. CDR1 is LGHDT, CDR2 YNNKEL, per germline (reference sequence). CDR3 length: 15 amino acids. A further study also used this sample, focusing on yellow fever vaccine responses in identical twins.

This receptor was obtained from a young woman in good health. The V and J genes are TRBV3-1 and TRBJ2-7, with TRBD2 identical over 8 bases. The specimen sequenced was CD4+ T cells sorted from blood. The CDR3 nucleotides read TGTGCCAGCAGCCAAGTCCTAGCGGGCCCTCGGGAGCAGTACTTC. It translates to CASSQVLAGPREQYF.